This record covers a single T cell receptor beta chain. Clones were sequenced by immunoSEQ multiplex PCR, and TCRdb holds only the in-frame ones, with some missing. The sample lists about 170,000 clones, 80% to 90% occurring once. Trimming pared 7 bases from V and 0 bases from J, leaving 13 bases between. Germline CDR1 and CDR2: SEHNR and FQNEAQ (reference sequence). This CDR3 is 14 amino acids long. The data derive from a study of blood T cell repertoires in COVID-19. Study in general: Sources were T cells, B-cell-depleted T cells, or PBMCs; the material itself was cDNA or gDNA.

This TCR was recovered from a man between 35 and 55 years old who had recovered from COVID-19. The chain is built from TRBV7-9 and TRBJ2-7, with D perhaps matching TRBD2 (5 bases). Material for sequencing was peripheral blood. CDR3 nucleotides: TGTGCCAGCACATCGGACTCGCACTCCTACGAGCAGTACTTC. This sequence encodes CASTSDSHSYEQYF. Supplemented by reference TRBV7-9 and TRBJ2-7, the full variable domain reads DTGVSQNPRHKITKRGQNVTFRCDPISEHNRLYWYRQTLGQGPEFLTYFQNEAQLEKSRLLSDRFSAERPKGSFSTLEIQRTEQGDSAMYLCASTSDSHSYEQYFGPGTRLTVT.